This TCR beta chain derives from a study of cytomegalovirus exposure and HLA in healthy donors. A multiplex PCR was run with 60 Vbeta primers and 13 Jbeta primers. The repertoire was sequenced with immunoSEQ multiplex PCR; TCRdb's copy has only in-frame clones and lacks some. Here the sample spans more than 95,000 clones, 70% to 85% being singletons. At sampling all donors were nominally healthy, likely with unrecorded immune exposures. Germline V gene data show CDR1 as SGDLS and CDR2 as YYNGEE. This CDR3 is 15 amino acids long. Trimming stripped 0 bases from V and 4 bases from J, with 14 bases between. With respect to this clone: Its antigen is currently unknown.

Broader study findings: Owing to their indistinguishability, certain V segments, notably TRBV6-2 and TRBV6-3, were excluded.

The J gene is TRBJ2-7, the V gene TRBV9; tentative D call: TRBD2 (6 bases). This clonotype was sampled from a woman aged 50 to 60 in good health and CMV-seropositive. Sequencing input: PBMCs. The CDR3 sequence is CASSVGGGGVYEQYF. In DNA, the CDR3 is TGTGCCAGCAGCGTAGGAGGAGGCGGGGTTTACGAGCAGTACTTC.